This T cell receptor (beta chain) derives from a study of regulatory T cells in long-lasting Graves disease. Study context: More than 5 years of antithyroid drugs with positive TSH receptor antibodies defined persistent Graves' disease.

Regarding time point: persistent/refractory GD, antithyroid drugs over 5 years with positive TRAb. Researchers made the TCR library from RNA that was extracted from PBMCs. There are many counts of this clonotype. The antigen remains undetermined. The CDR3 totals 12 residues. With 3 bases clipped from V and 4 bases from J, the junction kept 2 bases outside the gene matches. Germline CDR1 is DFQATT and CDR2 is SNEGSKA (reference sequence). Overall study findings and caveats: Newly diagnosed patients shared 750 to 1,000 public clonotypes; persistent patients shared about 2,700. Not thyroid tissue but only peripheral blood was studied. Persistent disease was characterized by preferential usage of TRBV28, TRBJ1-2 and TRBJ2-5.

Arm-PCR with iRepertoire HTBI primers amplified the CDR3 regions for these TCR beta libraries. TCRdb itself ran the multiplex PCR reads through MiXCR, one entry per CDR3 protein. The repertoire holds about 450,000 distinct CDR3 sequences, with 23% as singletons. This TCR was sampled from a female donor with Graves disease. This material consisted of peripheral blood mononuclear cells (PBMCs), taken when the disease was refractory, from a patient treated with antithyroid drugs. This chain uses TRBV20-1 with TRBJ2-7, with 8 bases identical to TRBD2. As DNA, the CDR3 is TGCAGTGCTAGGATAGCGGGGTACGAGCAGTACTTC. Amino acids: CSARIAGYEQYF.